The 28 T cell receptor beta chains listed next were all sequenced from one sample in a study of metastatic and nonmetastatic thyroid tumors (TCRdb year 2020). The receptor library was made with PCR. Reads for this sample came from an Illumina HiSeq 4000. TCRdb trimmed the raw reads at Q25, called clones with MiXCR and kept productive beta chains. The sample records under 20,000 clones, roughly 34% of which are singletons. Together, the top ten hold about 10% of the sample. No treatment had been received by any patient before thyroid surgery. What was sequenced was tumor tissue. All receptors derive from a male donor with papillary thyroid cancer or a benign thyroid nodule (not recorded which). Some clones in this sample may be carry-over from other donors' samples.

This clone was seen at least ten times. The chain joins TRBV24-1 to TRBJ2-2; 10 nucleotides align to TRBD1. The germline V gene encodes CDR1 KGHDR and CDR2 SFDVKD. This CDR3 has 18 residues. J gave up 0 bases and V 2 bases, and 5 bases lay outside the gene matches. The CDR3 DNA reads TGTGCCACCAGTGATTGGACAGGGGGAGACACGAACACCGGGGAGCTGTTTTTT. Protein product: CATSDWTGGDTNTGELFF.

The chain carries TRBV20-1 and TRBJ2-7; 10 bases are shared with TRBD2. V shed 0 bases and J 1 base; nucleotides not matched to a gene: 0. Germline CDR1 is DFQATT and CDR2 is SNEGSKA (reference sequence). This CDR3 has 14 amino acids. The CDR3 DNA sequence: TGCAGTGCTAGAGAACTAGCGGGGTCCTACGAGCAGTACTTC. This translates into CSARELAGSYEQYF.

The sample holds many counts of this clone. A much larger clone differs from this one at a single base, so this may be a read error. The V and J genes are TRBV12-3 or TRBV12-4 and TRBJ2-3; no reliable D call. This CDR3 is built from 12 residues. V lost 2 bases and J lost 2, with 2 bases in between. The CDR3, as DNA: TGTGCCAGCAGTTTATCCACAGATACGCAGTATTTT. It codes for CASSLSTDTQYF.

The CDR3 DNA sequence: TGCAGTGCTAGAGGGTTGCGGTTCTTC. It specifies CSARGLRFF. The V call is TRBV20-1, the J call TRBJ2-1; D remains ambiguous. Between the trimmed V and J ends, which lost 1 base and 15 bases, there was a span of 7 bases. Germline V gene data show CDR1 as DFQATT and CDR2 as SNEGSKA (reference sequence). The CDR3 runs 9 residues.

This clone turned up a few times. V is TRBV6-6 and J is TRBJ2-3, with D perhaps assigned TRBD1 or TRBD2 (5 bases each). Germline values: CDR1 MNHNY, CDR2 SVGAGI (reference sequence). This CDR3 region has 18 residues. V lost 4 bases and J 4 bases, leaving 24 bases between the germline ends. The CDR3 loop reads CASSFGMGDQSLSDTQYF. CDR3 DNA: TGTGCCAGCAGTTTCGGAATGGGGGACCAGAGCTTATCAGATACGCAGTATTTT.

The chain combines TRBV12-3 or TRBV12-4 with TRBJ2-1, with 9 bases that match TRBD2. J gave up 8 bases and V 8 bases, and 19 bases lay outside the gene matches. The CDR3 covers 17 residues. The CDR3 here is CASGQPFAGGPGYEQFF. The CDR3 nucleotides read TGTGCCAGCGGTCAACCCTTCGCGGGAGGGCCAGGATATGAGCAGTTCTTC.

The chain has TRBV11-2 and TRBJ2-1; tentatively, D is TRBD2 (6 bases). Trimming cost V 2 bases and J 8 bases, with 19 bases left between them. The CDR3 is made up of 16 amino acids. Germline V CDR1 and CDR2: SGHAT, FQNNGV. CDR3 protein: CASSLLAGWCVYEQFF. The CDR3 DNA reads TGTGCCAGCAGCTTATTGGCGGGGTGGTGTGTATATGAGCAGTTCTTC.

In its sample, this clone ranks as medium-sized. The genes are TRBV6-1 and TRBJ2-7; 8 bases are a match to TRBD1. V gave up 5 bases and J gave up 5 bases; unmatched junction bases: 8. The CDR3 loop spans 14 amino acids. CDR1 is MNHNS, CDR2 SASEGT, per germline. CDR3: CASSPGQELNEQYF. The CDR3 DNA reads as TGTGCCAGCAGTCCGGGACAGGAGTTAAACGAGCAGTACTTC.

This clone was recorded at least ten times. The gene calls are TRBV30 and TRBJ2-5, with 9 bases that match TRBD1. After removal of 1 base from V and 5 bases from J, the junction contained 8 bases not matched to a gene. The CDR3 loop spans 15 amino acids. CDR1 and CDR2 (germline): GTSNPN, SVGIG (reference sequence). Here the CDR3 reads CAWSGPQGAGETQYF. In DNA form, the CDR3 reads TGTGCCTGGAGTGGCCCACAGGGGGCCGGGGAGACCCAGTACTTC.

This clone is judged medium-sized. The J gene is TRBJ2-7, the V gene TRBV2, with 9 bases identical to TRBD2. V dropped 7 bases and J dropped 2; count of bases not matched to a gene: 6. This CDR3 comprises 14 residues. Germline lookup yields CDR1 SNHLY and CDR2 FYNNEI. The DNA of the CDR3 is TGTGCCAGCATAGGTAGCGGGAGCGCCTACGAGCAGTACTTC. Protein product: CASIGSGSAYEQYF.

The chain is built from TRBV10-3 and TRBJ2-7; 10 bases agree with TRBD2. This CDR3 has 14 amino acids. Trimming removed 0 bases from V and 6 bases from J; junction bases left unmatched: 2. Germline V gene lookup returns CDR1 ENHRY and CDR2 SYGVKD. The CDR3 nucleotides are TGTGCCATCAGTGAGTCGGGGACTAGCGCCGAGCAGTACTTC. Encoded protein: CAISESGTSAEQYF.

Worth noting for this clone: The junction differs from germline at one of its ends, possibly a read error. The chain joins TRBV28 to TRBJ1-1; D unresolved. The germline CDR1 and CDR2 sequences are MDHEN and SYDVKM. This CDR3 is built from 13 residues. Here the CDR3 reads CASIRIMNTESFF. For the CDR3, the DNA is TGTGCCAGCATCCGTATCATGAACACTGAATCTTTCTTT.

The rearrangement joins TRBV2 to TRBJ2-1; no reliable D call. The CDR3 has 11 amino acids. Germline V gene lookup returns CDR1 SNHLY and CDR2 FYNNEI. Deletions cut 6 bases from V and 9 bases from J, with 9 bases between. CDR3 DNA sequence: TGTGCCAGCAGGCGCAGCACTGAGCAGTTCTTC. It is translated as CASRRSTEQFF.

The chain uses TRBV9 and TRBJ2-3, with D tentatively TRBD2 (6 bases). The CDR3 covers 17 residues. Between the trimmed V and J ends, which lost 4 bases and 2 bases, there was a span of 20 bases. Germline CDR1 reads SGDLS; CDR2 reads YYNGEE. CDR3 bases: TGTGCCAGCAGCAATCTTAGGGACTCCGGACTCACAGATACGCAGTATTTT. Translating it yields CASSNLRDSGLTDTQYF.

The chain links TRBV14 to TRBJ1-2; no reliable D call. CDR3 length equals 15 residues. V lost 0 bases to trimming and J lost 5 bases, with 13 bases between them. Germline V gene data show CDR1 as SGHDN and CDR2 as FVKESK. DNA of the CDR3: TGTGCCAGCAGCCAAGAAACGAATCCGTATTATGGCTACACCTTC. This gives the protein CASSQETNPYYGYTF.

This clone occurred many times. This chain connects TRBV10-3 to TRBJ2-1; D remains unclear. In germline, CDR1 is ENHRY, CDR2 SYGVKD. This CDR3 contains 11 residues. Trimming removed 6 bases at V and 9 bases at J, with 9 bases between. CDR3 residues: CAIRRGIEQFF. CDR3 sequence (DNA): TGTGCCATCAGACGAGGCATTGAGCAGTTCTTC.

In regard to this clone: The junction departs from germline at one end; a sequencing error may be responsible. The chain employs TRBV19 and TRBJ2-3; no reliable D call. Germline CDR1 LNHDA, CDR2 SQIVND (reference sequence). The CDR3 sequence is 13 residues long. The CDR3 sequence is CASTSGWEDTKYF. Written as DNA, the CDR3 is TGTGCCAGTACCTCCGGGTGGGAAGATACGAAGTATTTT.

This clone was detected only once. Germline and junction disagree at one end, which may indicate a read error. This chain connects TRBV13 to TRBJ1-2; D is uncertain. This CDR3 has 13 residues. The germline gives CDR1 PRHDT, CDR2 FYEKMQ (reference sequence). CDR3 in DNA: TGTGCCAGCAGCCGAGCGAAAGGGAGTGGCTACCCATTC. Amino acid sequence: CASSRAKGSGYPF.

By proportion, this clone is medium-sized (0.01 to 0.1%). J is TRBJ1-6 and V is TRBV3-1; the D is unclear. Trimming stripped 8 bases from V and 3 bases from J, with 5 bases between. The germline V gene has CDR1 LGHDT and CDR2 YNNKEL (reference sequence). CDR3 length: 12 amino acids. The CDR3 spells CASGIYNSPLHF. In DNA form, the CDR3 reads TGTGCCAGCGGGATCTATAATTCACCCCTCCACTTT.

In the case of this clone: The conserved final phenylalanine or tryptophan is absent from the CDR3, which likely points to a read error. The chain employs TRBV11-2 and TRBJ2-1; D perhaps matches TRBD2 (6 bases). CDR1 is SGHAT and CDR2 is FQNNGV in the germline V gene. The CDR3 spans 16 residues. In nucleotides, the CDR3 is TGTGCCAGCAGCTTAGTGGCGGGGTGGGGGGTAGATGACCAGTTCGTC. This translates into CASSLVAGWGVDDQFV.

This clone was observed a few times. The chain has TRBV29-1 and TRBJ2-5; D uncertain. Germline-derived CDR1 and CDR2 are SQVTM and ANQGSEA. V was pared by 3 bases and J by 1 base, with 9 bases between. CDR3 length: 13 residues. The CDR3 DNA follows: TGCAGCGTTGAGGGCACGGGCCAAGAGACCCAGTACTTC. Translated: CSVEGTGQETQYF.

In its sample, this clone was seen a few times. V is TRBV28 and J is TRBJ1-6; D might be TRBD1 (5 bases). Germline V gene sequence: CDR1 MDHEN, CDR2 SYDVKM. The CDR3 has 13 residues. CDR3 DNA: TGTGCTACCACCATCGGGGCTAATTCACCCCTCCACTTT. Encoded protein: CATTIGANSPLHF.

This clone was counted at least ten times. Other DNA sequences of this sample code for an identical CDR3. The gene calls are TRBV7-6 and TRBJ1-1; possibly TRBD1 for D (5 bases). CDR1 and CDR2 from the germline V gene are SGHVS and FNYEAQ. CDR3 size: 13 residues. Trimming cost V 1 base and J 4 bases, with 7 bases left between them. CDR3 residues: CASSLDGGTEAFF. The CDR3 DNA sequence: TGTGCCAGCAGCTTAGACGGGGGCACTGAAGCTTTCTTT.

This clone was counted ten times or more. The rearrangement uses TRBV6-4 and TRBJ2-1; 8 nucleotides align to TRBD1. CDR1 and CDR2 (germline): MRHNA, SNTAGT. After removal of 6 bases from V and 7 bases from J, the junction contained 8 bases not matched to a gene. This CDR3 comprises 14 residues. CDR3 bases: TGTGCCAGCAGCGAAGGACAGGGTGGGAATGAGCAGTTCTTC. Its protein product is CASSEGQGGNEQFF.

This clone was seen repeatedly, ten times or more. Since the CDR3 does not end with the conserved phenylalanine or tryptophan, this likely comes from a read error. V gene TRBV28 combines with J gene TRBJ2-3; TRBD2 matches 9 bases. Germline V gene lookup returns CDR1 MDHEN and CDR2 SYDVKM. This CDR3 contains 15 residues. V lost 5 bases and J lost 1; bases outside the gene matches: 4. In DNA form, the CDR3 reads TGTGCCAGCAGTCCGCGGGGGGGAGGCACAGATACGCAGTATCTT. Its translation: CASSPRGGGTDTQYL.

This clone was observed a handful of times. The V call is TRBV12-3 or TRBV12-4, the J call TRBJ2-7; 7 bases fit TRBD1. Trimming cost V 3 bases and J 2 bases; bases outside gene matches: 7. CDR3 size: 15 residues. The CDR3 DNA reads as TGTGCCAGCAGTTTGAAGGCAGGGGGACCCTACGAGCAGTACTTC. Translated: CASSLKAGGPYEQYF.

This sequence joins TRBV15 and TRBJ2-2; 15 bases align to TRBD2. After removal of 4 bases from V and 4 bases from J, the junction contained 7 bases not matched to a gene. The CDR3 consists of 18 residues. Germline V gene sequence: CDR1 LNHNV, CDR2 YYDKDF (reference sequence). The CDR3 DNA reads as TGTGCCACCAGCAAGGGACTAGCGGGAGGAGGGGTCACCGGGGAGCTGTTTTTT. It yields the protein CATSKGLAGGGVTGELFF.

This chain joins TRBV3-1 and TRBJ2-7, with TRBD2 identical over 8 bases. The CDR3 has 15 residues. J lost 3 bases, V lost 3 bases, and 7 bases had no gene match. CDR1 and CDR2 from the germline V gene are LGHDT and YNNKEL (reference sequence). CDR3: CASSQPSGSRYEQYF. The DNA for the CDR3 is TGTGCCAGCAGCCAGCCCAGCGGGAGTCGCTACGAGCAGTACTTC.